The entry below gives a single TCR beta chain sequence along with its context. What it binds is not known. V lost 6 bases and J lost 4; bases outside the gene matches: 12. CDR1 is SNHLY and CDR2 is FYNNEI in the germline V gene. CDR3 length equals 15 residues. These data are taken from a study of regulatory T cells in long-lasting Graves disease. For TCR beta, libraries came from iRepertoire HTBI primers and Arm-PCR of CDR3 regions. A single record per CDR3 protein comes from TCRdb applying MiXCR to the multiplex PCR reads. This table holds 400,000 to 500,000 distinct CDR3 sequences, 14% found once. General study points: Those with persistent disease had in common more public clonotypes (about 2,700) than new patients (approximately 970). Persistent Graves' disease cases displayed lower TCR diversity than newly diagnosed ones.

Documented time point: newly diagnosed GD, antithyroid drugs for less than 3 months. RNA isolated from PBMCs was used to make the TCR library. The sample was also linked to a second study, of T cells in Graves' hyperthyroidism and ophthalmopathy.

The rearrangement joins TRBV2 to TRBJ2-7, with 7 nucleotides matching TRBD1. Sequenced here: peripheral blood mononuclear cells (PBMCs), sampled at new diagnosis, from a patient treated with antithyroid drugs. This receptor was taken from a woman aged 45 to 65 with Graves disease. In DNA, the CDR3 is TGTGCCAGCAGCTTATTTCGAGGGGGCCAGTACGAGCAGTACTTC. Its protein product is CASSLFRGGQYEQYF.